The present TCR beta chain was sequenced within a study of post-analysis software for immune sequencing data. Whole-study context: Patients had relapsing-remitting, secondary progressive or progressive-relapsing multiple sclerosis; some lacked subtype.

Study-level results: The five TRBV segments detected at higher frequency in patients than in controls included TRBV5-6, TRBV5-1 and TRBV20-1. Analysis by F measure revealed that same-batch samples clustered strongly together.

Germline CDR1 reads SQVTM; CDR2 reads ANQGSEA. The CDR3 has 11 amino acids. V was cut by 7 bases and J by 4 bases, with 10 bases left in between. Turning to this clonotype: Its antigen is not known.

The library was made from cDNA and included unique molecular identifiers. The source material, roughly 0.9 to 11 million T cells, gave rise to roughly 0.5 million cDNA molecules. Each CDR3 protein is one row after TCRdb ran MiXCR on the PCR reads. The table has roughly 400,000 distinct CDR3 sequences, 30% to 40% seen once; the top ten hold under 9%. The clonotype was recovered from a girl between 2 and 10 years old with multiple sclerosis. The sequencing sample was made of blood. The rearrangement links TRBV29-1 to TRBJ2-5; unclear D gene. The CDR3 protein is CSGQKGETQYF. CDR3 sequence (DNA): TGCAGCGGCCAGAAGGGAGAGACCCAGTACTTC.